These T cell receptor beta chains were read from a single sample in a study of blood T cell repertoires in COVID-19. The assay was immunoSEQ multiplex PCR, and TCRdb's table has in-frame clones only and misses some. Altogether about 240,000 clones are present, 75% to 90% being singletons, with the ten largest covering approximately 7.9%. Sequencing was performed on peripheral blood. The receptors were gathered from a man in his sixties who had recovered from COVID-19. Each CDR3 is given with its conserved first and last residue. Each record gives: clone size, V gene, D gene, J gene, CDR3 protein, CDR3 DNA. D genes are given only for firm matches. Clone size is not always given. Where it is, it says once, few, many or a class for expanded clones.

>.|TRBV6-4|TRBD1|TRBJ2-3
CASGILTGASTDTQYF
TGTGCCAGCGGAATCTTGACAGGGGCTAGCACAGATACGCAGTATTTT
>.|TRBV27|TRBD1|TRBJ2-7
CASKGQGFSYEQYF
TGTGCCAGCAAAGGACAGGGTTTCTCCTACGAGCAGTACTTC
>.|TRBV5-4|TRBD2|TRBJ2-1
CASSSRGSGGNEQFF
TGTGCCAGCAGCTCCCGGGGCTCGGGAGGCAATGAGCAGTTCTTC
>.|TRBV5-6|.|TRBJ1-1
CASSLGGPTEAFF
TGTGCCAGCAGCTTGGGAGGGCCTACTGAAGCTTTCTTT
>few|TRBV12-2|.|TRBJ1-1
CASRPRTGETNTEAFF
TGTGCAAGTCGCCCTCGGACAGGGGAAACGAACACTGAAGCTTTCTTT
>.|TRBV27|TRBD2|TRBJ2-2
CASAPLAGGHTGELFF
TGTGCCAGCGCTCCTTTGGCGGGGGGGCACACCGGGGAGCTGTTTTTT
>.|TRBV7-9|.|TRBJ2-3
CASSLPTGTDTQYF
TGTGCCAGCAGCTTACCTACAGGGACAGATACGCAGTATTTT
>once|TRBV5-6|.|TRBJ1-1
CASSLHREGTEAFF
TGTGCCAGCAGCTTGCACCGGGAAGGCACTGAAGCTTTCTTT
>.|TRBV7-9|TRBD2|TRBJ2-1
CASSSPPGGAGGIYNEQFF
TGTGCCAGCAGCTCCCCCCCAGGGGGAGCGGGGGGCATATACAATGAGCAGTTCTTC
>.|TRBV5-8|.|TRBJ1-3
CASSFIEASGNTIYF
TGTGCCAGCAGCTTCATAGAGGCCTCTGGAAACACCATATATTTT
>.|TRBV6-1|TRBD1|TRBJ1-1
CASSETGQGGSTEAFF
TGTGCCAGCAGTGAAACGGGACAGGGGGGGAGCACTGAAGCTTTCTTT
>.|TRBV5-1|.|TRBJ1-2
CASSPGDFGGYTF
TGCGCCAGCAGCCCAGGGGATTTCGGAGGCTACACCTTC
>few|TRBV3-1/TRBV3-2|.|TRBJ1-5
CASSRNGGQPQHF
TGTGCCAGCAGCCGGAACGGGGGGCAGCCCCAGCATTTT
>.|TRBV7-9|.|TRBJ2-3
CASSLGIGRGDTQYF
TGTGCCAGCAGCTTAGGAATTGGTCGGGGAGATACGCAGTATTTT
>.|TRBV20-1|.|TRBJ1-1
CSARRTAEGFF
TGCAGTGCTAGGAGAACAGCCGAAGGTTTCTTT
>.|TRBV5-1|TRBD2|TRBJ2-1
CASSVRGGPDNEQFF
TGCGCCAGCAGCGTCCGCGGGGGACCCGACAATGAGCAGTTCTTC
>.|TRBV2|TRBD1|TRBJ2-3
CASSKHVTGGTDTQYF
TGTGCCAGCAGTAAGCACGTGACAGGGGGCACAGATACGCAGTATTTT
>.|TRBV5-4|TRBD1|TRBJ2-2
CASSSGTGVYTGELFF
TGTGCCAGCAGCTCCGGGACAGGGGTTTACACCGGGGAGCTGTTTTTT
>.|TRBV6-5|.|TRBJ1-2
CASRETSTGNYGYTF
TGTGCCAGCAGGGAGACATCGACAGGAAACTATGGCTACACCTTC
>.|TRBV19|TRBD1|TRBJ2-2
CASSRTGGKIGELFF
TGTGCCAGTAGCCGGACAGGGGGGAAGATCGGGGAGCTGTTTTTT
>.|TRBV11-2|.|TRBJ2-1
CASSPPGEHNEQFF
TGTGCCAGCAGCCCCCCGGGAGAACACAATGAGCAGTTCTTC
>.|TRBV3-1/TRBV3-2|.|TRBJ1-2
CASSRGTLANYGYTF
TGTGCCAGCAGCCGCGGGACTCTGGCTAACTATGGCTACACCTTC
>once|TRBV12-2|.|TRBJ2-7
CASRLRAPSDEQYF
TGTGCAAGTCGCTTACGAGCCCCCTCGGACGAGCAGTACTTC
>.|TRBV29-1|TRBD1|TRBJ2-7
CSYNRQGSDEQYF
TGCAGCTATAACCGACAGGGATCGGACGAGCAGTACTTC
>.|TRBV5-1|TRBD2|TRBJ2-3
CATGSGDTDTQYF
TGCGCCACCGGTAGCGGGGACACAGATACGCAGTATTTT
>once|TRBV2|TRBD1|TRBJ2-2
CASKTGGSNTGELFF
TGTGCCAGCAAGACAGGGGGCTCGAACACCGGGGAGCTGTTTTTT
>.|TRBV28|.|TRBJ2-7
CASSLFGGGTGSSYEQYF
TGTGCCAGCAGTTTATTTGGCGGGGGGACAGGGAGCTCCTACGAGCAGTACTTC
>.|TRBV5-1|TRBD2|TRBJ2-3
CASSPLAGGLEDTQYF
TGCGCCAGCAGCCCCCTAGCGGGGGGGCTGGAAGATACGCAGTATTTT
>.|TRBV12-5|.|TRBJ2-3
CASGLDRGALADTQYF
TGTGCTAGTGGTTTGGACCGGGGGGCTCTAGCAGATACGCAGTATTTT
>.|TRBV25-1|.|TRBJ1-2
CASRGPKYGYTF
TGTGCCAGCAGGGGGCCTAAGTATGGCTACACCTTC
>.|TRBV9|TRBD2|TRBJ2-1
CASSVGLAGVIYNEQFF
TGTGCCAGCAGCGTAGGGCTAGCGGGGGTAATTTACAATGAGCAGTTCTTC
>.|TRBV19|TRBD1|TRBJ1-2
CASMLTGVNYGYTF
TGTGCCAGTATGTTGACAGGGGTTAACTATGGCTACACCTTC
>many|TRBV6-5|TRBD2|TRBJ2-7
CASSFLAGGLYEQYF
TGTGCCAGCAGTTTTTTAGCGGGGGGGCTCTACGAGCAGTACTTC
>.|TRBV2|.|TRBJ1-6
CASSEDAGRPNSPLHF
TGTGCCAGCAGTGAAGACGCAGGCAGGCCTAATTCACCCCTCCACTTT
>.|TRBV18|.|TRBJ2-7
CASSPLTWQASYEQYF
TGTGCCAGCTCACCACTAACGTGGCAGGCCTCCTACGAGCAGTACTTC
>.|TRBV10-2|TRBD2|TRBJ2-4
CASRVGGGDIQYF
TGCGCCAGCAGAGTTGGCGGGGGGGACATTCAGTACTTC
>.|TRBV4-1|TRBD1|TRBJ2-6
CASSQVLGTGALSGANVLTF
TGCGCCAGCAGCCAAGTCCTAGGGACAGGGGCGCTCTCTGGGGCCAACGTCCTGACTTTC
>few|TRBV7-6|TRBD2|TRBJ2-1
CASSLGGGASGEQFF
TGTGCCAGCAGCTTAGGCGGGGGGGCCTCAGGTGAGCAGTTCTTC
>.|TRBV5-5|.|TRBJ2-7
CASSLYGSSYEQYF
TGTGCCAGCAGCTTGTACGGGAGCTCCTACGAGCAGTACTTC
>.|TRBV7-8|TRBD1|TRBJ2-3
CASSAPTGWGTDTQYF
TGTGCCAGCAGCGCGCCGACAGGGTGGGGCACAGATACGCAGTATTTT
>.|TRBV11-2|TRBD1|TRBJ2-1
CASSLLGQGTLSEQFF
TGTGCCAGCAGCCTATTGGGACAGGGAACTCTTAGTGAGCAGTTCTTC
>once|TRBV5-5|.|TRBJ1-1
CASSQGRGGNTEAFF
TGTGCCAGCAGCCAAGGGAGGGGGGGGAACACTGAAGCTTTCTTT
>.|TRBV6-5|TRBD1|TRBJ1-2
CASSLDRGYGYTF
TGTGCCAGCAGTCTAGACAGGGGATATGGCTACACCTTC
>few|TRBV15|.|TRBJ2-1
CATSRARAEQFF
TGTGCCACCAGCAGAGCGCGTGCTGAGCAGTTCTTC
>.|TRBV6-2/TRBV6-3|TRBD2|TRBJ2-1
CASSSLAGRYNEQFF
TGTGCCAGCAGTTCACTAGCGGGGCGATACAATGAGCAGTTCTTC
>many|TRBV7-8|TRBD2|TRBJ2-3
CASSSRAGGGRDTQYF
TGTGCCAGCAGCTCCCGGGCGGGGGGAGGCCGAGATACGCAGTATTTT
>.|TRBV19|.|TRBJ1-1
CASTSIQGNTEAFF
TGTGCCAGTACCAGCATCCAGGGAAACACTGAAGCTTTCTTT
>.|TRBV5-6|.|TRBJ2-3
CASSLDSFPTTDTQYF
TGTGCCAGCAGCTTGGACAGTTTCCCCACCACAGATACGCAGTATTTT
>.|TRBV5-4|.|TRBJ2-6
CASSRRGQVTSGANVLTF
TGTGCCAGCAGCCGGAGGGGGCAGGTCACTTCTGGGGCCAACGTCCTGACTTTC
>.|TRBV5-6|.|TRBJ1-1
CASSFTTATGRNTEAFF
TGTGCCAGCAGCTTCACCACTGCGACAGGAAGGAACACTGAAGCTTTCTTT
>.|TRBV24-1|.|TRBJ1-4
CATSDRGAANEKLFF
TGTGCCACCAGTGACCGGGGGGCAGCTAATGAAAAACTGTTTTTT